A selection of T cell receptor beta chains follows, all from one sample in a study of T-cell memory formation after mild COVID-19. TCRdb used MiXCR to reprocess the 5' RACE reads, holding one entry per CDR3 protein. The table has 13,000 or so distinct CDR3 sequences, more than 12% seen once; the top ten hold around half. The sample comprised PBMCs or a T cell subset sorted from them (not recorded which). The receptor set was obtained from a young man who had mild COVID-19 (a few samples of this study predate the infection). Cell type and time point are not known. Each CDR3 is given with its conserved first and last residue. Fields, in order: J gene, clone size, V gene, CDR3 length, D gene, CDR3 protein, CDR3 DNA. The D gene is left open where the match is weak. Some rows mark clone size as missing; the rest say once, few, many or name a class of expanded clone.

TRBJ2-1 . TRBV6-6 18 . CASSYSVWGEDFYNEQFF TGTGCCAGCAGTTACTCGGTTTGGGGGGAAGATTTCTACAATGAGCAGTTCTTC
TRBJ1-2 many TRBV7-9 15 . CASSLVDEGIDGYTF TGTGCCAGCAGCTTAGTTGACGAGGGTATTGATGGCTACACCTTC
TRBJ1-2 many TRBV28 15 TRBD1 CASSRDRGANYGYTF TGTGCCAGCAGCCGGGACAGGGGCGCTAACTATGGCTACACCTTC
TRBJ1-2 . TRBV7-9 13 TRBD1 CASSSWTGDGYTF TGTGCCAGCAGCTCCTGGACAGGGGACGGCTACACCTTC
TRBJ2-5 few TRBV28 18 . CASSFSLWEQGVRETQYF TGTGCCAGCAGTTTTTCGTTGTGGGAACAGGGTGTCAGAGAGACCCAGTACTTC
TRBJ2-7 many TRBV7-3 13 . CASSDGLAGEQYF TGTGCCAGCAGCGACGGGCTTGCCGGCGAGCAGTACTTC
TRBJ2-2 . TRBV7-3 15 . CASSPQGGWAGELFF TGTGCCAGCAGCCCTCAGGGAGGCTGGGCCGGGGAGCTGTTTTTT
TRBJ1-1 many TRBV7-9 16 . CASSFSPKTMNTEAFF TGTGCCAGCAGCTTTAGCCCTAAGACTATGAACACTGAAGCTTTCTTT
TRBJ1-5 many TRBV20-1 12 . CSALEGNQPQHF TGCAGTGCCCTGGAGGGAAATCAGCCCCAGCATTTT
TRBJ2-7 . TRBV29-1 12 . CSVGGAGNEQYF TGCAGCGTTGGAGGGGCGGGAAACGAGCAGTACTTC
TRBJ2-1 . TRBV12-3/TRBV12-4 16 TRBD2 CASSLPLAGGYNEQFF TGTGCCAGCAGTCTACCACTAGCGGGGGGCTACAATGAGCAGTTCTTC
TRBJ1-6 few TRBV6-5 17 TRBD1 CASSYSQGATYNSPLHF TGTGCCAGCAGTTACTCGCAGGGGGCAACCTATAATTCACCCCTCCACTTT
TRBJ2-4 many TRBV7-8 16 . CASSPGWTRAKNIQYF TGTGCCAGCAGCCCTGGGTGGACCCGAGCCAAAAACATTCAGTACTTC
TRBJ1-1 many TRBV15 14 . CATTDAYMNTEAFF TGTGCCACCACAGATGCTTATATGAACACTGAAGCTTTCTTT
TRBJ2-4 . TRBV9 14 TRBD1 CARKLRDSKNIQYF TGTGCCAGGAAACTTCGGGACAGTAAAAACATTCAGTACTTC
TRBJ2-1 many TRBV24-1 20 TRBD2 CATSDLPSGGPQDSYNEQFF TGTGCCACCAGTGATTTGCCTAGCGGGGGGCCTCAGGACTCCTACAATGAGCAGTTCTTC
TRBJ1-1 many TRBV9 17 . CASSVAKAGPPNTEAFF TGTGCCAGCAGCGTAGCGAAAGCAGGGCCCCCGAACACTGAAGCTTTCTTT
TRBJ2-3 many TRBV27 14 . CASSPRMVGWAQYF TGTGCCAGCAGTCCCAGGATGGTCGGGTGGGCGCAGTATTTT
TRBJ1-4 . TRBV7-8 18 TRBD1 CASSPHERGRVRNEKLFF TGTGCCAGCAGCCCGCATGAAAGGGGGCGCGTGCGTAATGAAAAACTGTTTTTT
TRBJ2-7 many TRBV11-1 13 . CASRQKGSYEQYF TGTGCCAGCAGGCAGAAGGGTTCCTACGAGCAGTACTTC
TRBJ2-4 many TRBV4-2 16 . CASSQEPAGLRNIQYF TGTGCCAGCAGCCAAGAACCAGCCGGTCTTAGAAACATTCAGTACTTC
TRBJ2-3 many TRBV12-3/TRBV12-4 15 TRBD2 CASSWGLAGTDTQYF TGTGCCAGCAGTTGGGGACTAGCGGGAACAGATACGCAGTATTTT
TRBJ1-2 many TRBV11-2 17 TRBD1 CASSLDPRTGQNYGYTF TGTGCCAGCAGCTTAGATCCTCGGACAGGACAAAACTATGGCTACACCTTC
TRBJ2-7 . TRBV7-2 14 . CASSLVVGGYEQYF TGTGCCAGCAGCTTAGTAGTCGGGGGATACGAGCAGTACTTC
TRBJ1-4 few TRBV7-2 15 . CASRKGVDSGEKLFF TGTGCCAGCAGGAAAGGGGTAGATTCGGGTGAAAAACTGTTTTTT
TRBJ2-2 many TRBV5-1 14 . CASSTGAGPGELFF TGCGCCAGCAGCACCGGGGCAGGGCCCGGGGAGCTGTTTTTT
TRBJ2-5 many TRBV5-1 17 TRBD2 CASSPDLAGEFEETQYF TGCGCCAGCAGCCCTGACTTAGCGGGGGAATTCGAAGAGACCCAGTACTTC
TRBJ2-7 . TRBV27 15 . CASSPRGLSFGEQYF TGTGCCAGCAGCCCTCGGGGGCTCTCGTTTGGCGAGCAGTACTTC
TRBJ2-7 . TRBV11-2 15 TRBD1 CASSQGTGRSYEQYF TGTGCCAGCAGCCAGGGGACAGGGAGATCCTACGAGCAGTACTTC
TRBJ2-7 . TRBV5-4 15 . CASSSVGVISYEQYF TGTGCCAGCAGCTCAGTCGGAGTGATCTCCTACGAGCAGTACTTC
TRBJ1-4 few TRBV20-1 16 . CSARERGGRLDEKLFF TGCAGTGCTAGAGAGAGGGGGGGCAGGCTGGATGAAAAACTGTTTTTT
TRBJ2-1 many TRBV6-6 11 TRBD2 CASGLAGEQFF TGTGCCAGTGGACTAGCGGGGGAGCAGTTCTTC
TRBJ1-3 many TRBV7-9 16 . CASSLARGEAGNTIYF TGTGCCAGCAGCTTAGCGCGAGGGGAAGCGGGAAACACCATATATTTT
TRBJ1-2 few TRBV27 14 TRBD1 CASSSTGGGYGYTF TGTGCCAGCAGTTCGACAGGGGGCGGCTATGGCTACACCTTC
TRBJ2-2 few TRBV23-1 16 TRBD1 CASSQRTGTGAGELFF TGCGCCAGCAGCCAGCGGACCGGGACAGGGGCCGGGGAGCTGTTTTTT
TRBJ1-2 many TRBV6-5 15 . CASSYLARADYGYTF TGTGCCAGCAGTTACTTGGCCAGGGCGGACTATGGCTACACCTTC
TRBJ2-3 few TRBV6-2/TRBV6-3 15 . CASSPWGSQGDTQYF TGTGCCAGCAGTCCCTGGGGGTCCCAGGGGGATACGCAGTATTTT
TRBJ1-2 many TRBV28 14 . CASSWGGVGYGYTF TGTGCCAGCAGTTGGGGGGGCGTCGGCTATGGCTACACCTTC
TRBJ1-1 many TRBV12-3/TRBV12-4 15 . CASSYTGLMNTEAFF TGTGCCAGCAGTTATACAGGGCTCATGAACACTGAAGCTTTCTTT
TRBJ2-2 . TRBV5-1 15 . CASSLLASETGELFF TGCGCCAGCAGCTTGCTGGCTAGCGAGACCGGGGAGCTGTTTTTT
TRBJ2-3 many TRBV20-1 16 TRBD2 CSASGARGVGTDTQYF TGCAGTGCTAGCGGGGCGCGGGGGGTAGGCACAGATACGCAGTATTTT